The subject of this entry is one T cell receptor (beta chain). Antigen: not known. The record originates from a study of CD8+ T cells in alopecia areata. As for the study in general: Twice daily, treated patients received 5 to 10 mg of oral tofacitinib.

Sequencing relied on a cDNA template that was reverse transcribed from extracted RNA. The table came from immunoSEQ multiplex PCR; TCRdb's copy has only in-frame clones and leaves some out. The repertoire holds about 180,000 clones, with about 67% as singletons. Study-wide results and caveats: Normal-skin resident alphabeta T cells also appear among scalp sample sequences. Patients displayed less clarity in TCR sharing than mice, a finding possibly related to HLA.

This TCR derives from a human donor with alopecia areata. The sequencing used CD8+ T cells sorted from blood, collected at week 0.

The CDR3 loop is CASSYGPGQTEAFF. The CDR3 DNA follows: TGTGCCAGCAGTTACGGCCCCGGACAGACTGAAGCTTTCTTT. V usage is TRBV6-5 and J usage is TRBJ1-1; a possible D gene is TRBD1 (6 bases). CDR1 is MNHEY, CDR2 SVGAGI, per germline. This CDR3 comprises 14 residues. V lost 2 bases and J 5 bases, leaving 12 bases between the germline ends.